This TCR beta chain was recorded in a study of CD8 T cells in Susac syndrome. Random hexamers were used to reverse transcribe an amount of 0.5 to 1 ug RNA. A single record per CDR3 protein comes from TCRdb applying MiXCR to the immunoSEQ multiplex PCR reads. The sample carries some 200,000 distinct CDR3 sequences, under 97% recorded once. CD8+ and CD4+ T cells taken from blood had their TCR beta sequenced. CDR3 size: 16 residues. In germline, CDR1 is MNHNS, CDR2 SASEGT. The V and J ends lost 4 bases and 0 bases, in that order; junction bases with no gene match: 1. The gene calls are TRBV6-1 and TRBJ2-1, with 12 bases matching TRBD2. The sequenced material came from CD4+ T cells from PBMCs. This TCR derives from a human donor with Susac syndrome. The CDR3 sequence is CASSATSGGSYNEQFF. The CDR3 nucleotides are TGTGCCAGCAGTGCGACTAGCGGGGGCTCCTACAATGAGCAGTTCTTC.